This TCR beta chain appears in the sequencing data of a study of blood T cell repertoires in COVID-19. Across the whole study: Acute-phase and convalescent COVID-19 samples originated in the United States, Italy and Spain. Sources were T cells, B-cell-depleted T cells, or PBMCs; the material itself was cDNA or gDNA.

In the original processing: Amplification with reference gene primers provided the estimates of nucleated cell counts. Sequenced by immunoSEQ multiplex PCR; TCRdb stores in-frame clones only, minus some. V, J and clone size reflect that table, while D and trimming were determined from the DNA. The table has 95,000 to 100,000 clones, 84% seen once. This clone was seen a single time. The CDR3 totals 13 residues. Germline-derived CDR1 and CDR2 are MDHEN and SYDVKM. V shed 8 bases, J shed 10 bases, and the junction held 13 bases outside the gene matches. The sample consisted of peripheral blood. The receptor was derived from a woman aged 55-69 years with acute or convalescent COVID-19. The chain couples TRBV28 to TRBJ1-2; 7 positions agree with TRBD1. CDR3 DNA: TGTGCCAGCGAGAGCACAGGGGCGATACTCTACACCTTC. It is translated as CASESTGAILYTF.